This is a list of T cell receptor beta chains from one sample in a study of shared clonotypes between healthy human individuals. Sequenced by immunoSEQ multiplex PCR; TCRdb stores in-frame clones only, minus some. The sample includes millions of clones, approximately 90% of them seen just once. The sample was naive CD4+ T cells sorted from blood. The origin of the receptors is a man in his late teens or twenties in good health. Each CDR3 is given with its conserved first and last residue. Each record gives: CDR3 protein, CDR3 DNA, D gene, clone size, V gene, J gene. A D gene is named only where the DNA matches it firmly. The listing skips clone size in some rows; elsewhere it reads once, few, many or a size class.

CASSLDGPGLTEAFF,TGCGCCAGCAGCTTGGATGGTCCGGGGCTCACTGAAGCTTTCTTT,-,-,TRBV5-1,TRBJ1-1
CASSPGSGSETQYF,TGCGCCAGCAGCCCGGGTAGCGGGAGTGAGACCCAGTACTTC,TRBD2,-,TRBV5-1,TRBJ2-5
CASSLVQETQYF,TGTGCCAGCAGCCTAGTGCAAGAGACCCAGTACTTC,-,-,TRBV28,TRBJ2-5
CASSLAYLPTTDTQYF,TGTGCCAGCAGCTTAGCGTACCTGCCCACCACAGATACGCAGTATTTT,-,once,TRBV7-9,TRBJ2-3
CASSPKAGGPENEQFF,TGTGCCAGCAGCCCGAAAGCGGGGGGGCCTGAGAATGAGCAGTTCTTC,TRBD2,-,TRBV11-2,TRBJ2-1
CASRSDYEQYF,TGTGCAAGTCGCTCGGATTACGAGCAGTACTTC,-,-,TRBV12-2,TRBJ2-7
CASSEDALKPGQPQHF,TGTGCCAGCAGTGAAGATGCCCTCAAGCCTGGACAGCCCCAGCATTTT,-,-,TRBV6-1,TRBJ1-5
CASSWMDSGQGAFF,TGCGCCAGCAGCTGGATGGACAGTGGCCAAGGGGCTTTCTTT,-,once,TRBV5-1,TRBJ1-1
CASGGTFWNEQFF,TGTGCCAGCGGTGGGACTTTTTGGAATGAGCAGTTCTTC,-,-,TRBV2,TRBJ2-1
CASSLRGYRNTEAFF,TGTGCCAGCAGCTTGCGGGGGTATCGGAACACTGAAGCTTTCTTT,-,-,TRBV5-6,TRBJ1-1
CASSPGQGINTQYF,TGTGCCAGCAGTCCCGGACAGGGGATCAATACGCAGTATTTT,TRBD1,-,TRBV27,TRBJ2-3
CASDKQGYYGYTF,TGTGCCAGCGACAAACAGGGTTACTATGGCTACACCTTC,-,-,TRBV2,TRBJ1-2
CAWRTGHLDEQYF,TGTGCCTGGAGAACGGGCCATTTGGACGAGCAGTACTTC,-,-,TRBV30,TRBJ2-7
CASLLGAQYGYTF,TGTGCCAGCCTCCTCGGGGCCCAATATGGCTACACCTTC,-,few,TRBV28,TRBJ1-2
CASSQVRGLVSGANVLTF,TGTGCCAGCAGCCAAGTCAGGGGGCTGGTATCTGGGGCCAACGTCCTGACTTTC,TRBD1,-,TRBV5-6,TRBJ2-6
CASTPGGGVGQPQHF,TGTGCCAGCACCCCTGGGGGGGGAGTGGGTCAGCCCCAGCATTTT,-,-,TRBV9,TRBJ1-5
CASSPQQGTDTQYF,TGTGCCAGTAGTCCCCAACAGGGCACAGATACGCAGTATTTT,-,-,TRBV19,TRBJ2-3
CASRLGGGYTF,TGTGCCAGCAGATTAGGGGGTGGCTACACCTTC,-,-,TRBV6-5,TRBJ1-2
CASLRSGGDTQYF,TGTGCCAGCTTAAGGAGCGGGGGAGATACGCAGTATTTT,TRBD2,-,TRBV25-1,TRBJ2-3
CASSEMGNSNQPQHF,TGTGCCAGCAGTGAAATGGGAAATAGCAATCAGCCCCAGCATTTT,-,-,TRBV6-1,TRBJ1-5
CASSLGTGEGRTEAFF,TGTGCCAGCAGCTTAGGGACAGGGGAGGGAAGGACTGAAGCTTTCTTT,TRBD1,-,TRBV7-9,TRBJ1-1
CASIPAQGFLNNEQFF,TGTGCCAGCATTCCGGCACAGGGATTCTTGAACAATGAGCAGTTCTTC,-,-,TRBV2,TRBJ2-1
CASSLIRTSGLETQYF,TGCGCCAGCAGCTTGATTCGGACTAGCGGTCTGGAGACCCAGTACTTC,TRBD2,once,TRBV5-1,TRBJ2-5
CASSWRTILQETQYF,TGTGCCAGCAGCTGGCGGACTATCCTCCAAGAGACCCAGTACTTC,-,-,TRBV5-5,TRBJ2-5
CASSFWAGGRETQYF,TGTGCCAGCAGTTTTTGGGCAGGGGGCCGAGAGACCCAGTACTTC,TRBD1,-,TRBV27,TRBJ2-5
CASRASGPTQETQYF,TGTGCCAGCAGGGCTAGCGGGCCTACCCAAGAGACCCAGTACTTC,TRBD2,-,TRBV2,TRBJ2-5
CASSPPEGDEQYF,TGTGCCAGCAGCCCCCCGGAGGGGGACGAGCAGTACTTC,-,-,TRBV13,TRBJ2-7
CASSVGRPGQGARWTNEKLFF,TGTGCCAGCAGCGTAGGGAGACCGGGACAGGGGGCGCGGTGGACTAATGAAAAACTGTTTTTT,TRBD1,-,TRBV9,TRBJ1-4
CASSYSTIGETQYF,TGTGCCAGCAGTTACTCGACGATAGGGGAGACCCAGTACTTC,-,-,TRBV6-6,TRBJ2-5
CASSSYASSTDTQYF,TGTGCCAGCAGCTCCTATGCTAGCAGCACAGATACGCAGTATTTT,-,-,TRBV5-1,TRBJ2-3
CSVDGKTPAGGTGELFF,TGCAGCGTTGATGGAAAGACCCCAGCGGGGGGCACCGGGGAGCTGTTTTTT,TRBD2,-,TRBV29-1,TRBJ2-2
CASSPDRGRSDTQYF,TGTGCCAGCAGCCCCGACAGGGGGCGTTCAGATACGCAGTATTTT,TRBD1,-,TRBV9,TRBJ2-3
CASSPNRVDYGYTF,TGTGCCAGCAGTCCAAACAGGGTGGACTATGGCTACACCTTC,-,few,TRBV2,TRBJ1-2
CASSPRLSGRVSETQYF,TGTGCCAGCAGCCCCCGTTTGAGCGGGAGGGTATCGGAGACCCAGTACTTC,TRBD2,-,TRBV7-9,TRBJ2-5
CASSPQGEIPYEQYF,TGTGCCAGCAGTCCACAGGGTGAAATTCCCTACGAGCAGTACTTC,-,-,TRBV28,TRBJ2-7
CASSQGLGTSSDTQYF,TGTGCCAGCAGCCAAGGATTAGGGACTAGCTCAGATACGCAGTATTTT,TRBD2,-,TRBV11-2,TRBJ2-3
CASSVAAESGNTIYF,TGTGCCAGCAGCGTAGCGGCCGAGTCTGGAAACACCATATATTTT,-,once,TRBV9,TRBJ1-3
CASSVEGGNEQFF,TGTGCCAGCAGTGTAGAGGGTGGCAATGAGCAGTTCTTC,-,-,TRBV6-1,TRBJ2-1
CASGTPSYEQYF,TGTGCCAGCGGAACTCCCTCCTACGAGCAGTACTTC,-,-,TRBV28,TRBJ2-7
CASSPWTGSREQYF,TGTGCCAGCTCACCCTGGACAGGGTCCCGCGAGCAGTACTTC,TRBD1,-,TRBV18,TRBJ2-7
CASWAIAVGETQYF,TGTGCCAGCTGGGCGATAGCGGTGGGGGAGACCCAGTACTTC,-,-,TRBV7-9,TRBJ2-5
CASSRAGFAYEQYF,TGTGCCAGCAGCCGGGCGGGTTTTGCCTACGAGCAGTACTTC,-,-,TRBV11-2,TRBJ2-7
CASSIQGAYQPQHF,TGTGCCAGTAGTATACAGGGGGCCTACCAGCCCCAGCATTTT,TRBD1,few,TRBV19,TRBJ1-5
CAWSVRGRGEQFF,TGTGCCTGGAGTGTACGCGGAAGGGGTGAGCAGTTCTTC,-,once,TRBV30,TRBJ2-1
CASRDDYEQYF,TGCGCCAGCAGAGATGATTACGAGCAGTACTTC,-,-,TRBV10-2,TRBJ2-7
CASTSGRAAPYEQYF,TGCGCCAGCACTAGCGGGAGGGCCGCACCCTACGAGCAGTACTTC,TRBD2,-,TRBV10-1,TRBJ2-7
CASSVAGVGRGSPLHF,TGTGCCAGCAGCGTAGCTGGGGTCGGGCGGGGTTCACCCCTCCACTTT,-,-,TRBV9,TRBJ1-6
CASSHPRQGMSSYNEQFF,TGCGCCAGCAGCCACCCCCGGCAGGGGATGAGCTCCTACAATGAGCAGTTCTTC,-,-,TRBV4-1,TRBJ2-1
CASSRQGASTGELFF,TGTGCCAGCAGCCGCCAGGGGGCGTCCACCGGGGAGCTGTTTTTT,TRBD1,-,TRBV5-4,TRBJ2-2
CASSFPTFPDSPLHF,TGTGCCAGCAGCTTCCCGACCTTTCCGGATTCACCCCTCCACTTT,-,-,TRBV7-9,TRBJ1-6